These 22 T cell receptor beta chains were all obtained from the same sample, sequenced in a study of shared clonotypes between healthy human individuals. Profiling relied on immunoSEQ multiplex PCR, and the TCRdb table lists in-frame clones only, not all of them. The data contain roughly 1.5 million clones, approximately 98% of them singletons. Source material: naive CD4+ T cells sorted from blood. The sample's subset: CD45RA+ positively selected. The receptors were sampled from a young man in good health.

V gene TRBV29-1 combines with J gene TRBJ2-1, with TRBD2 matching 9 bases. From germline, CDR1 is SQVTM and CDR2 ANQGSEA. The V and J ends lost 7 bases and 6 bases, in that order; junction bases with no gene match: 10. The CDR3 sequence is 14 residues long. The CDR3, as DNA: TGCAGCGGGGGGAATAGCGGGAGTTTCAATGAGCAGTTCTTC. Its translation: CSGGNSGSFNEQFF.

V is TRBV4-2 and J is TRBJ2-7, with 8 bases aligning to TRBD2. The CDR3 totals 16 residues. Germline V gene data show CDR1 as LGHNA and CDR2 as YNFKEQ. Germline trimming cut 0 bases from V and 4 bases from J; bases unmatched to any gene: 8. The CDR3 coding sequence is TGTGCCAGCAGCCAAGACGGAACGGGAGGGAGTTACGAGCAGTACTTC. This sequence encodes CASSQDGTGGSYEQYF.

The chain joins TRBV5-1 to TRBJ2-1; D perhaps matches TRBD2 (5 bases). The V gene lost 0 bases and the J gene lost 3 bases, with 13 bases spanning the gap. The CDR3 has 16 residues. Germline CDR1 reads SGHRS; CDR2 reads YFSETQ. CDR3 bases: TGCGCCAGCAGCTTGGCCCCCCGGGGTAGCTACAATGAGCAGTTCTTC. This gives the protein CASSLAPRGSYNEQFF. The full variable domain, with the rest looked up from reference TRBV5-1 and TRBJ2-1, is KAGVTQTPRYLIKTRGQQVTLSCSPISGHRSVSWYQQTPGQGLQFLFEYFSETQRNKGNFPGRFSGRQFSNSRSEMNVSTLELGDSALYLCASSLAPRGSYNEQFFGPGTRLTVL.

The chain couples TRBV2 to TRBJ2-7; 11 positions match TRBD2. The junction had 4 bases not matched to a gene; V was cut back by 6 bases and J by 0 bases. The CDR3 contains 15 residues. Germline-derived CDR1 and CDR2 are SNHLY and FYNNEI. CDR3 sequence: CASRDTSGSSYEQYF. CDR3 nucleotides: TGTGCCAGCAGAGATACTAGCGGGAGCTCCTACGAGCAGTACTTC.

The chain uses TRBV5-1 and TRBJ2-5; weak D call: TRBD1 (5 bases). Germline V gene sequence: CDR1 SGHRS, CDR2 YFSETQ. CDR3 size: 16 residues. Trimming took off 0 bases at V and 0 bases at J, with 12 bases between the two ends. CDR3 nucleotides: TGCGCCAGCAGCTTGGTGGCAGCAGGGTACCAAGAGACCCAGTACTTC. Translating it yields CASSLVAAGYQETQYF.

V gene TRBV10-3 combines with J gene TRBJ1-5; D not resolved. The CDR3 has 14 residues. Trimming stripped 2 bases from V and 4 bases from J, with 9 bases between. Germline loops: CDR1 ENHRY, CDR2 SYGVKD. CDR3 coding DNA: TGTGCCATCAGTGAGACGACGGTGAATCAGCCCCAGCATTTT. Translated: CAISETTVNQPQHF.

The chain recombines TRBV5-4 with TRBJ1-4; D remains unclear. Germline V gene lookup returns CDR1 SGHNT and CDR2 YYREEE (reference sequence). This CDR3 region has 14 residues. V was cut by 6 bases and J by 2 bases, with 11 bases left in between. CDR3 residues: CASTSGVTNEKLFF. CDR3 nucleotides: TGTGCCAGCACCTCCGGGGTTACTAATGAAAAACTGTTTTTT.

The chain uses TRBV7-9 and TRBJ2-5; no reliable D call. The V and J ends lost 9 bases and 2 bases respectively, with 10 bases between them. CDR1 and CDR2 (germline): SEHNR, FQNEAQ (reference sequence). There are 12 residues in the CDR3. Here the CDR3 reads CASQVPQETQYF. The CDR3 DNA reads as TGTGCCAGTCAGGTCCCTCAAGAGACCCAGTACTTC.

V and J are TRBV10-2 and TRBJ1-5, with D unresolved. V was trimmed by 5 bases and J by 5 bases, leaving 10 bases between them. The germline V gene encodes CDR1 WSHSY and CDR2 SAAADI. This CDR3 is built from 13 residues. In DNA, the CDR3 is TGCGCCAGCAGTTTGGAGGGTCATCAGCCCCAGCATTTT. This sequence encodes CASSLEGHQPQHF.

Remarks on this clone: Different DNA sequences within this sample yield the same CDR3. The chain carries TRBV18 and TRBJ1-1; no definite D call. Trimming took 4 bases from V and 2 from J, leaving 5 bases between them. This CDR3 is built from 12 residues. The germline V gene encodes CDR1 KGHSH and CDR2 LQKENI. The CDR3 reads CASSLGNTEAFF. The CDR3 bases are TGTGCCAGCTCACTGGGCAACACTGAAGCTTTCTTT.

V usage is TRBV19 and J usage is TRBJ2-1; TRBD2 matches at 10 bases. CDR3 size: 15 residues. The junction had 6 bases not matched to a gene; V was cut back by 0 bases and J by 10 bases. Germline V gene sequence: CDR1 LNHDA, CDR2 SQIVND (reference sequence). This CDR3 is CASSIDPAGGREQFF. CDR3 DNA sequence: TGTGCCAGTAGTATAGACCCAGCGGGAGGGCGGGAGCAGTTCTTC.

V is TRBV2 and J is TRBJ1-2; D possibly corresponds to TRBD1 (5 bases). V gave up 2 bases and J gave up 3 bases, with 13 bases separating them. Per the germline V gene, CDR1 is SNHLY and CDR2 is FYNNEI. This CDR3 has 15 amino acids. CDR3 loop: CASSEWDGLDYGYTF. The CDR3, as DNA: TGTGCCAGCAGTGAATGGGACGGGCTAGACTATGGCTACACCTTC. Filled out from reference TRBV2 and TRBJ1-2, the complete variable domain reads EPEVTQTPSHQVTQMGQEVILRCVPISNHLYFYWYRQILGQKVEFLVSFYNNEISEKSEIFDDQFSVERPDGSNFTLKIRSTKLEDSAMYFCASSEWDGLDYGYTFGSGTRLTVV.

In the case of this clone: The junction differs from germline at one of its ends, possibly a read error. The chain uses TRBV7-9 and TRBJ1-2; maybe TRBD1 (5 bases). This CDR3 spans 12 amino acids. Looked up from germline, CDR1 is SEHNR and CDR2 is FQNEAQ (reference sequence). Here the CDR3 DNA reads TGTGCCAGCAGCGTAGCGGGGGTTGGCTACACCTTC. Translation gives CASSVAGVGYTF.

In the case of this clone: A read error may account for a junction end that differs from germline. This CDR3 reads CASSLKRNSGYTF. In nucleotides, the CDR3 is TGTGCCAGCAGCTTAAAACGGAACTCTGGCTACACCTTC. The rearrangement uses TRBV7-2 and TRBJ1-2; D uncertain. The CDR3 totals 13 residues. CDR1 is SGHTA and CDR2 is FQGNSA in the germline V gene.

V and J are TRBV11-1 and TRBJ2-1; 8 nucleotides align to TRBD1. The germline V gene has CDR1 SGHAT and CDR2 FQDESV (reference sequence). With 5 bases clipped from V and 9 bases from J, the junction kept 9 bases outside the gene matches. This CDR3 region has 14 residues. This CDR3 is CASSEMGQDVEQFF. The CDR3 region has the DNA TGTGCCAGCAGCGAAATGGGACAGGATGTTGAGCAGTTCTTC.

The gene calls are TRBV18 and TRBJ2-5, with a tentative D call TRBD2 (6 bases). Looked up from germline, CDR1 is KGHSH and CDR2 is LQKENI. V was pared by 2 bases and J by 4 bases, with 14 bases between. The CDR3 loop spans 15 amino acids. The CDR3 sequence: CASSPSEGHRETQYF. The DNA of the CDR3 is TGTGCCAGCTCACCATCGGAGGGTCATCGAGAGACCCAGTACTTC.

This rearrangement joins TRBV9 to TRBJ1-4, with D uncertain. CDR1 and CDR2 (germline): SGDLS, YYNGEE. Trimming pared 0 bases from V and 0 bases from J, leaving 12 bases between. The length of the CDR3 is 17 residues. Here the CDR3 DNA reads TGTGCCAGCAGCGTAGGAGTGGAACTCGCAACTAATGAAAAACTGTTTTTT. Its protein product is CASSVGVELATNEKLFF. The full variable domain, its missing parts supplied by reference TRBV9 and TRBJ1-4, is DSGVTQTPKHLITATGQRVTLRCSPRSGDLSVYWYQQSLDQGLQFLIQYYNGEERAKGNILERFSAQQFPDLHSELNLSSLELGDSALYFCASSVGVELATNEKLFFGSGTQLSVL.

This clone was counted a single time. J is TRBJ2-2 and V is TRBV9, with D tentatively TRBD1 (6 bases). With 3 bases removed from V and 2 bases from J, the gap between germline ends came to 17 bases. This CDR3 contains 17 residues. Germline V lookup: CDR1 SGDLS, CDR2 YYNGEE. The CDR3, as DNA: TGTGCCAGCAGCGGCCCTCCCGGGACAACAAACACCGGGGAGCTGTTTTTT. Translating gives CASSGPPGTTNTGELFF.

This chain joins TRBV27 and TRBJ2-1; 9 positions match TRBD1. V trimming: 8 bases; J trimming: 9 bases; junction bases outside the gene matches: 11. The germline gives CDR1 MNHEY, CDR2 SMNVEV (reference sequence). The CDR3 extends over 14 amino acids. DNA for the CDR3: TGTGCCAGCCGGACGAAAACAGGGGGCTCTGAGCAGTTCTTC. This sequence encodes CASRTKTGGSEQFF.

As concerns this clone: One junction end does not reproduce the germline sequence, and a read error may be involved. The V and J genes are TRBV19 and TRBJ1-2; D is perhaps TRBD1 (5 bases). The CDR3 extends over 14 amino acids. Looked up from germline, CDR1 is LNHDA and CDR2 is SQIVND (reference sequence). In DNA, the CDR3 is TGTGCCAGTAGGATAGCCGGGACCAACTATGGCTACACCTTC. This codes for CASRIAGTNYGYTF.

The V call is TRBV29-1, the J call TRBJ2-1; TRBD2 is a possible D gene (5 bases). This CDR3 has 14 residues. Trimming removed 7 bases at V and 7 bases at J, with 20 bases between. In germline, CDR1 is SQVTM, CDR2 ANQGSEA. The CDR3 DNA follows: TGCAGCGCCGAACCTGTCGGGGTCGGAAATGAGCAGTTCTTC. It codes for CSAEPVGVGNEQFF.

The CDR3 DNA sequence: TGTGCCAGCAGCTCACCCGACCTCTCCGAGCAGTTCTTC. Translated, it gives CASSSPDLSEQFF. V usage is TRBV5-4 and J usage is TRBJ2-1; D remains unclear. Looked up from germline, CDR1 is SGHNT and CDR2 is YYREEE (reference sequence). There are 13 residues in the CDR3. The V end lost 3 bases, the J end lost 10 bases, and 14 bases lay between the germline ends.